The rows below give T cell receptor beta chains drawn from one sample of a study of human versus mouse CDR3 diversity and MHC coevolution. The data were produced by immunoSEQ multiplex PCR, yet TCRdb's version contains in-frame clones alone and is incomplete. The repertoire holds around 77,000 clones, 85% to 95% seen once, with about 0.14% in the top ten. The material sequenced was naive CD4+ T cells from blood. These receptors came from a person aged 25 to 69 in good health. CDR3s include the opening cysteine and the closing phenylalanine or tryptophan. D genes are given only for firm matches. Clone size is not always given. Where it is, it says once, few, many or a class for expanded clones.

clone_size d_call j_call v_call cdr3_aa cdr3_nt
- TRBD2 TRBJ2-7 TRBV28 CASSRGLAVTYEQYF TGTGCCAGCAGCCGTGGGCTAGCGGTAACCTACGAGCAGTACTTC
- - TRBJ2-3 TRBV18 CASSPLVSLEGTQYF TGTGCCAGCTCACCACTAGTCTCCCTAGAAGGCACGCAGTATTTT
- - TRBJ2-1 TRBV19 CASGRGLGYNEQFF TGTGCCAGCGGGAGGGGGCTTGGCTACAATGAGCAGTTCTTC
- - TRBJ2-1 TRBV5-8 CASSLQNNEQFF TGTGCCAGCAGCTTGCAAAACAATGAGCAGTTCTTC
- - TRBJ2-1 TRBV2 CASSGGPGWDEQFF TGTGCCAGCAGTGGGGGGCCCGGTTGGGATGAGCAGTTCTTC
- TRBD2 TRBJ2-7 TRBV14 CASSQVGAGGAYEQYF TGTGCCAGCAGCCAAGTGGGTGCGGGAGGCGCCTACGAGCAGTACTTC
- TRBD1 TRBJ1-2 TRBV6-4 CASGRLPGTASYGYTF TGTGCCAGCGGGAGGCTCCCCGGGACAGCGAGCTATGGCTACACCTTC
- TRBD2 TRBJ2-3 TRBV10-3 CAISEVIAGGPTDTQYF TGTGCCATCAGTGAAGTCATAGCGGGAGGGCCCACAGATACGCAGTATTTT
- - TRBJ1-2 TRBV6-1 CASAGYYGYTF TGTGCCAGCGCGGGGTACTATGGCTACACCTTC
- - TRBJ2-7 TRBV21-1 CASSKLGDSHGYEQYF TGTGCCAGCAGCAAATTGGGGGACAGCCACGGATACGAGCAGTACTTC
- - TRBJ1-2 TRBV28 CASSSPGSSNYGYTF TGTGCCAGCAGTTCCCCGGGATCCTCTAACTATGGCTACACCTTC
- - TRBJ1-5 TRBV6-1 CASSYGGDYQPQHF TGTGCCAGCAGTTATGGGGGGGATTATCAGCCCCAGCATTTT
- - TRBJ1-4 TRBV30 CAWSVLDGGTEKLFF TGTGCCTGGAGTGTACTCGACGGCGGAACTGAAAAACTGTTTTTT
- - TRBJ2-2 TRBV6-1 CASSDENWYTGELFF TGTGCCAGCAGTGACGAGAACTGGTACACCGGGGAGCTGTTTTTT
once - TRBJ2-7 TRBV9 CASSVDHHVGSYEQYF TGTGCCAGCAGCGTAGATCATCACGTGGGCTCCTACGAGCAGTACTTC
few TRBD1 TRBJ1-3 TRBV5-4 CASSMTGFTENTIYF TGTGCCAGCAGCATGACAGGGTTTACGGAAAACACCATATATTTT
- - TRBJ1-2 TRBV6-1 CASSTWDTANYGYTF TGTGCCAGCAGTACATGGGACACCGCTAACTATGGCTACACCTTC
- - TRBJ2-1 TRBV28 CASRRHNLAAPYNEQFF TGTGCCAGCAGACGACACAACTTAGCGGCTCCCTACAATGAGCAGTTCTTC
- TRBD1 TRBJ2-7 TRBV11-2 CASSRGPDRVVCEQYF TGTGCCAGCAGCCGAGGGCCCGACAGGGTGGTGTGCGAGCAGTACTTC
- TRBD1 TRBJ2-7 TRBV4-1 CASSQGFGQGAFLTDYEQYF TGCGCCAGCAGCCAAGGTTTCGGACAGGGGGCCTTCCTTACCGATTACGAGCAGTACTTC
- TRBD1 TRBJ1-1 TRBV19 CASSTDRGRAFF TGTGCCAGTAGTACTGACAGGGGGCGTGCTTTCTTT
once - TRBJ2-7 TRBV6-6 CASSYRKGYEQYF TGTGCCAGCAGTTACCGGAAGGGGTACGAGCAGTACTTC
- TRBD2 TRBJ2-4 TRBV9 CASSPRAGVENIQYF TGTGCCAGCAGCCCCCGTGCGGGAGTTGAAAACATTCAGTACTTC
- - TRBJ1-4 TRBV2 CASSAGPGREKLFF TGTGCCAGCAGTGCGGGGCCCGGGAGGGAAAAACTGTTTTTT
few TRBD1 TRBJ1-6 TRBV4-1 CASSRGPGQSGSPLHF TGCGCCAGCAGCCGAGGCCCGGGACAGTCAGGATCACCCCTCCACTTT